This T cell receptor (beta chain) was sequenced during a study of control samples from healthy donors and cancer patients. The table came from immunoSEQ multiplex PCR; TCRdb's copy has only in-frame clones and leaves some out. This sample has approximately 89,000 clones; around 87% occur once, and the top ten carry about 18%. The sequenced material came from blood. The TCR comes from a man between 45 and 60 years old in good health.

The CDR3 spells CASSRGLAGAGKTQYF. DNA for the CDR3: TGTGCCAGCAGCCGCGGACTAGCGGGAGCGGGTAAGACCCAGTACTTC. The V and J genes are TRBV3-1 (or the pseudogene TRBV3-2) and TRBJ2-5, with 13 bases matching TRBD2. The CDR3 has 16 residues. Germline V gene lookup returns CDR1 LGHDT and CDR2 YNNKEL (reference sequence). Trimming at V came to 4 bases and at J to 6 bases, leaving 8 bases not matched to a gene.